Shown below are 29 T cell receptor beta chains from a single sample sequenced in a study of neoadjuvant nivolumab and ipilimumab in lung cancer. Some clones are missing from TCRdb's copy, which holds only in-frame ones; the method was immunoSEQ multiplex PCR. The data show 9,500 to 10,000 clones, 65% to 85% seen once. The source material was peripheral blood, sampled before neoadjuvant nivolumab, alone or with ipilimumab. These receptors were collected from an adult with non-small cell lung cancer.

V and J are TRBV27 and TRBJ2-2, with 7 bases identical to TRBD2. Germline loops: CDR1 MNHEY, CDR2 SMNVEV (reference sequence). V was clipped by 0 bases and J by 3 bases; unmatched bases: 4. CDR3 length: 16 residues. Here the CDR3 reads CASSLSPGRDTGELFF. The CDR3 nucleotides read TGTGCCAGCAGTTTATCGCCAGGGAGGGACACCGGGGAGCTGTTTTTT.

This clone showed up just once. This chain joins TRBV28 and TRBJ1-5; D is unclear. V lost 8 bases and J 0 bases, leaving 11 bases between the germline ends. The CDR3 is 14 amino acids. The germline V gene encodes CDR1 MDHEN and CDR2 SYDVKM. In nucleotides, the CDR3 is TGTGCCAGCCTCGAGGACGGTAGCAATCAGCCCCAGCATTTT. Its protein is CASLEDGSNQPQHF.

The genes are TRBV27 and TRBJ2-1, with D perhaps matching TRBD2 (6 bases). This CDR3 spans 13 amino acids. Germline V gives CDR1 MNHEY, CDR2 SMNVEV (reference sequence). V was clipped by 0 bases and J by 8 bases, with 8 bases between them. The CDR3 nucleotides read TGTGCCAGCAGTTTATCAGGGAGGTATGAGCAGTTCTTC. It specifies CASSLSGRYEQFF.

J is TRBJ1-5 and V is TRBV15, with D tentatively TRBD1 (5 bases). Looked up from germline, CDR1 is LNHNV and CDR2 is YYDKDF (reference sequence). V shed 1 base and J shed 6 bases, with 13 bases lying between them. The CDR3 runs to 15 residues. The CDR3 here is CATSRVRGVGQPQHF. CDR3 sequence (DNA): TGTGCCACCAGCAGAGTCCGGGGGGTTGGTCAGCCCCAGCATTTT.

The chain is built from TRBV28 and TRBJ1-4; 8 positions agree with TRBD1. The CDR3 runs 15 residues. Germline V gene lookup returns CDR1 MDHEN and CDR2 SYDVKM. The trim removed 7 bases at V and 5 bases at J, leaving 9 bases unmatched. This CDR3 is CASTLPGQGNEKLFF. The CDR3, as DNA: TGTGCCAGCACCCTCCCAGGACAGGGAAATGAAAAACTGTTTTTT.

The rearrangement uses TRBV19 and TRBJ1-2; no firm D call. The CDR3 covers 13 residues. CDR1 LNHDA and CDR2 SQIVND come from the germline V gene (reference sequence). The V gene lost 2 bases and the J gene lost 6 bases, with 10 bases spanning the gap. CDR3 in amino acids: CASSITSGDGYTF. CDR3 nucleotides: TGTGCCAGTAGTATAACTAGCGGCGATGGCTACACCTTC. Supplemented by reference TRBV19 and TRBJ1-2, the full variable domain reads DGGITQSPKYLFRKEGQNVTLSCEQNLNHDAMYWYRQDPGQGLRLIYYSQIVNDFQKGDIAEGYSVSREKKESFPLTVTSAQKNPTAFYLCASSITSGDGYTFGSGTRLTVV.

The V gene is TRBV5-5, the J gene TRBJ1-3; D is ambiguous. Trimming shortened V by 7 bases and J by 10 bases, and 15 bases separated the two germline ends. The germline V gene has CDR1 SGHKS and CDR2 YYEKEE (reference sequence). The CDR3 is made up of 12 amino acids. The CDR3 DNA is TGTGCCAGCGCTGGTACCGTGGGGACCATATATTTT. Protein product: CASAGTVGTIYF.

V usage is TRBV28 and J usage is TRBJ2-7, with 16 nucleotides matching TRBD2. Germline loops: CDR1 MDHEN, CDR2 SYDVKM. CDR3 length equals 15 residues. The J segment lost 4 bases and the V segment lost 10 bases, leaving 7 bases of the junction unmatched. This chain's CDR3 is CATRAGLAGGYEQYF. CDR3 DNA: TGTGCCACTAGGGCGGGACTAGCGGGAGGGTACGAGCAGTACTTC. Using reference TRBV28 and TRBJ2-7 for the parts outside the CDR3, the full variable domain is DVKVTQSSRYLVKRTGEKVFLECVQDMDHENMFWYRQDPGLGLRLIYFSYDVKMKEKGDIPEGYSVSREKKERFSLILESASTNQTSMYLCATRAGLAGGYEQYFGPGTRLTVT.

CDR3 loop: CASSFKTSGRGTDTQYF. DNA of the CDR3: TGTGCCAGCAGCTTCAAGACTAGCGGGAGGGGTACAGATACGCAGTATTTT. This chain links TRBV7-9 with TRBJ2-3, with 14 bases lining up with TRBD2. The CDR3 has 17 residues. With V trimmed by 3 bases and J by 3 bases, 5 bases remained unmatched. Germline values: CDR1 SEHNR, CDR2 FQNEAQ (reference sequence).

This chain connects TRBV5-4 to TRBJ2-7, with 7 bases identical to TRBD1. CDR3 length equals 15 residues. V lost 4 bases, J lost 4 bases, and 11 bases stayed unmatched. Germline values: CDR1 SGHNT, CDR2 YYREEE (reference sequence). CDR3 coding DNA: TGTGCCAGCAGCGCGTCCCGGGACAGAGGTTACGAGCAGTACTTC. Translation gives CASSASRDRGYEQYF.

The rearrangement links TRBV6-5 to TRBJ2-2; 8 positions match TRBD2. The CDR3 is made up of 16 amino acids. V dropped 2 bases and J dropped 6; count of bases not matched to a gene: 8. Germline CDR1 MNHEY, CDR2 SVGAGI. CDR3 sequence: CASSYEGLGVAGELFF. The DNA for the CDR3 is TGTGCCAGCAGTTACGAGGGACTAGGTGTCGCCGGGGAGCTGTTTTTT.

This clone occurred a few times. The rearrangement links TRBV29-1 to TRBJ2-1; 8 positions match TRBD1. V dropped 5 bases and J dropped 8; count of bases not matched to a gene: 5. From germline, CDR1 is SQVTM and CDR2 ANQGSEA. This CDR3 is 12 amino acids long. CDR3 in DNA: TGCAGCGTTCGTGGACAGGGCTATGAGCAGTTCTTC. Encoded protein: CSVRGQGYEQFF.

This sequence joins TRBV9 and TRBJ2-6, with D perhaps matching TRBD1 (6 bases). Trimming took off 0 bases at V and 0 bases at J, with 13 bases between the two ends. In germline, CDR1 is SGDLS, CDR2 YYNGEE. The CDR3 totals 18 residues. CDR3 protein: CASSVGTDRPSGANVLTF. The DNA for the CDR3 is TGTGCCAGCAGCGTAGGGACAGACCGTCCCTCTGGGGCCAACGTCCTGACTTTC.

This clone was counted once. The chain uses TRBV28 and TRBJ1-2; TRBD1 is a possible D gene (5 bases). The CDR3 is made up of 15 amino acids. V gave up 2 bases and J gave up 2 bases, with 12 bases separating them. Germline CDR1 is MDHEN and CDR2 is SYDVKM. The CDR3 DNA sequence: TGTGCCAGCAGTTTAGTACAGGCCAGGAACTATGGCTACACCTTC. It translates to CASSLVQARNYGYTF.

The rearrangement joins TRBV5-1 to TRBJ2-1, with D possibly being TRBD2 (6 bases). Germline CDR1 is SGHRS and CDR2 is YFSETQ. This CDR3 comprises 16 residues. V was clipped by 0 bases and J by 0 bases, with 10 bases between them. CDR3 coding DNA: TGCGCCAGCAGCTTGGACTGGGGACTCTCCTACAATGAGCAGTTCTTC. Residues: CASSLDWGLSYNEQFF.

V and J are TRBV28 and TRBJ1-2, with TRBD1 matching over 8 bases. The V gene's germline CDR1 is MDHEN and CDR2 SYDVKM. J was trimmed by 2 bases and V by 7 bases; bases with no gene match: 3. The CDR3 runs to 13 residues. CDR3 sequence (DNA): TGTGCCAGCACCGGGACAGGAAACTATGGCTACACCTTC. Its protein product is CASTGTGNYGYTF.

The chain joins TRBV7-9 to TRBJ2-3, with D possibly matching TRBD2 (6 bases). This CDR3 has 15 residues. From germline, CDR1 is SEHNR and CDR2 FQNEAQ (reference sequence). Trimming left V 5 bases short and J 5 bases short, with 17 bases between. The CDR3 coding sequence is TGTGCCAGCAGCCTCCCCCGAGCGGGTAAAGATACGCAGTATTTT. Its protein product is CASSLPRAGKDTQYF.

The chain couples TRBV7-6 to TRBJ2-2; tentative D call: TRBD2 (5 bases). CDR3 length: 16 amino acids. Trimming removed 5 bases from V and 2 bases from J, with 15 bases in between. Germline V CDR1 and CDR2: SGHVS, FNYEAQ. The CDR3 bases are TGTGCCAGCAGCGTAAGCCCGGGATCCAACACCGGGGAGCTGTTTTTT. Protein product: CASSVSPGSNTGELFF. Drawing the rest from reference TRBV7-6 and TRBJ2-2, the complete variable domain is GAGVSQSPRYKVTKRGQDVALRCDPISGHVSLYWYRQALGQGPEFLTYFNYEAQQDKSGLPNDRFSAERPEGSISTLTIQRTEQRDSAMYRCASSVSPGSNTGELFFGEGSRLTVL.

The CDR3 loop reads CASKGTGDEQYF. The CDR3 bases are TGTGCCAGCAAAGGGACAGGGGACGAGCAGTACTTC. The chain uses TRBV9 and TRBJ2-7; 10 bases agree with TRBD1. V lost 6 bases to trimming and J lost 5 bases; unmatched junction nucleotides: 2. CDR3 length equals 12 residues. Germline CDR1 and CDR2: SGDLS and YYNGEE.

The rearrangement uses TRBV7-2 and TRBJ2-5; TRBD2 is a possible D gene (6 bases). V shed 2 bases and J shed 2 bases, with 12 bases lying between them. This CDR3 is built from 15 residues. Germline values: CDR1 SGHTA, CDR2 FQGNSA. In nucleotides, the CDR3 is TGTGCCAGCAGCTTAAGTTCGGGGACTCAAGAGACCCAGTACTTC. It codes for CASSLSSGTQETQYF.

This rearrangement joins TRBV29-1 to TRBJ2-1; 9 positions agree with TRBD2. Germline CDR1 and CDR2: SQVTM and ANQGSEA. V lost 3 bases and J lost 5; bases outside the gene matches: 26. There are 21 residues in the CDR3. The CDR3 sequence: CSVEGSVWDAGGPFKNNEQFF. The CDR3 nucleotides read TGCAGCGTTGAGGGGAGCGTATGGGACGCGGGAGGGCCCTTCAAAAACAATGAGCAGTTCTTC.

The chain employs TRBV28 and TRBJ1-2; TRBD1 aligns across 9 bases. The ends lost 6 bases at V and 1 base at J; junction bases unmatched: 9. The CDR3 has 16 residues. Germline V gene sequence: CDR1 MDHEN, CDR2 SYDVKM. The CDR3 region is CASRALDRGDNYGYTF. CDR3 coding DNA: TGTGCCAGCAGGGCCTTAGACAGGGGGGATAACTATGGCTACACCTTC.

The chain is built from TRBV7-8 and TRBJ1-5; maybe TRBD1 (5 bases). This CDR3 spans 14 amino acids. Trimming took off 5 bases at V and 4 bases at J, with 12 bases between the two ends. Germline CDR1 and CDR2: SGHVS and FQNEAQ. CDR3 region: CASSHSDRNQPQHF. CDR3 nucleotides: TGTGCCAGCAGCCACTCTGACAGAAATCAGCCCCAGCATTTT.

The chain employs TRBV2 and TRBJ2-7, with D perhaps matching TRBD1 (5 bases). Deletions cut 4 bases from V and 5 bases from J, with 9 bases between. CDR1 and CDR2 (germline): SNHLY, FYNNEI. The length of the CDR3 is 12 residues. In DNA form, the CDR3 reads TGTGCCAGCAGTGGACAGAGGCACGAGCAGTACTTC. As protein: CASSGQRHEQYF.

This clone occurred a few times. The gene calls are TRBV18 and TRBJ1-2, with TRBD1 identical over 7 bases. The CDR3 has 13 residues. Germline CDR1 KGHSH, CDR2 LQKENI. The J segment lost 4 bases and the V segment lost 3 bases, leaving 2 bases of the junction unmatched. CDR3 loop: CASSPDRTYGYTF. The CDR3 DNA reads as TGTGCCAGCTCACCGGACAGGACCTATGGCTACACCTTC.

J is TRBJ2-7 and V is TRBV7-2; D uncertain. V was pared by 5 bases and J by 7 bases, with 15 bases between. The V gene's germline CDR1 is SGHTA and CDR2 FQGNSA. The CDR3 runs to 13 residues. The CDR3 sequence is CASSPGRLREQYF. The CDR3 bases are TGTGCCAGCAGCCCTGGGCGCCTGAGGGAGCAGTACTTC.

The J gene is TRBJ1-1, the V gene TRBV19; 7 bases match TRBD1. CDR1 is LNHDA, CDR2 SQIVND, per germline (reference sequence). J lost 6 bases, V lost 5 bases, and 6 bases had no gene match. This CDR3 has 13 amino acids. DNA for the CDR3: TGTGCCAGTAGTCTCACAGGGGCGGCTGAAGCTTTCTTT. Its protein product is CASSLTGAAEAFF.

The chain is built from TRBV5-5 and TRBJ2-4, with D perhaps matching TRBD1 (5 bases). Germline V gene sequence: CDR1 SGHKS, CDR2 YYEKEE (reference sequence). V lost 2 bases and J 8 bases, leaving 11 bases between the germline ends. This CDR3 comprises 13 residues. This CDR3 is CASSFLGADIQYF. The DNA for the CDR3 is TGTGCCAGCAGCTTTTTAGGGGCTGACATTCAGTACTTC.

Written as DNA, the CDR3 is TGTGCCAGCAGTGTGAGACAGGTCTTCGAAGCTTTCTTT. This gives the protein CASSVRQVFEAFF. The chain has TRBV6-1 and TRBJ1-1, with TRBD1 as a possible D gene (6 bases). The V gene lost 4 bases and the J gene lost 8 bases, with 14 bases spanning the gap. In germline, CDR1 is MNHNS, CDR2 SASEGT. The CDR3 is 13 residues long.